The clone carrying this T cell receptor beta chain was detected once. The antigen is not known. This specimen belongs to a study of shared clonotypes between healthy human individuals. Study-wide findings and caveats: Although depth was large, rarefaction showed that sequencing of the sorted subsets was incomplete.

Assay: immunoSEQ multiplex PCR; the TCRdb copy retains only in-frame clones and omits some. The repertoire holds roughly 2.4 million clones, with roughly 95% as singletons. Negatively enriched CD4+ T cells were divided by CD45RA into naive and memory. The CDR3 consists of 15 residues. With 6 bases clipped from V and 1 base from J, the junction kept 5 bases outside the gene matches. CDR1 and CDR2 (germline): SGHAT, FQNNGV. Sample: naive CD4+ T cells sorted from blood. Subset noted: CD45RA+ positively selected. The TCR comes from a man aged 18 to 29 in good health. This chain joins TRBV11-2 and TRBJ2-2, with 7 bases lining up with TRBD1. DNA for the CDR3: TGTGCCAGCAGAAATACAGGGGAGAACACCGGGGAGCTGTTTTTT. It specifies CASRNTGENTGELFF.